A selection of T cell receptor beta chains follows, all from one sample in a study of cytomegalovirus exposure and HLA in healthy donors. Profiling relied on immunoSEQ multiplex PCR, and the TCRdb table lists in-frame clones only, not all of them. This table has under 140,000 clones, about 86% appearing once. Sequenced input: PBMCs. The receptors shown here come from a man aged 40-50 years in good health and CMV-seronegative. Both conserved end residues are part of each CDR3. The order of the fields is V gene, D gene, J gene, clone size, CDR3 protein, CDR3 DNA. A D gene is named only where the DNA matches it firmly. Clone size is stated in some rows and not others, as once, few, many or a class when expanded.

TRBV28	TRBD2	TRBJ2-7	-	CASYSGAPRGEQYF	TGTGCCAGCTACAGCGGGGCCCCGCGGGGCGAGCAGTACTTC
TRBV6-5	-	TRBJ1-5	-	CASSWQFGQPQHF	TGTGCCAGCAGTTGGCAGTTTGGTCAGCCCCAGCATTTT
TRBV5-5	-	TRBJ2-2	-	CASRITGSPGELFF	TGTGCCAGCAGGATAACAGGGAGCCCCGGGGAGCTGTTTTTT
TRBV10-3	-	TRBJ1-1	-	CAISEREATEAFF	TGTGCCATCAGTGAGAGGGAGGCGACTGAAGCTTTCTTT
TRBV6-1	TRBD1	TRBJ1-1	-	CASSATPGQGPTEAFF	TGTGCCAGCAGTGCGACACCGGGACAGGGCCCCACTGAAGCTTTCTTT
TRBV6-1	TRBD1	TRBJ1-1	once	CAIPSGTGGLGAFF	TGTGCCATCCCTTCCGGGACAGGGGGTTTAGGAGCTTTCTTT
TRBV27	-	TRBJ1-1	few	CASSKPGMNTEAFF	TGTGCCAGCAGTAAGCCAGGTATGAACACTGAAGCTTTCTTT
TRBV30	TRBD1	TRBJ1-1	-	CAWGKGANTEAFF	TGTGCCTGGGGGAAGGGGGCGAACACTGAAGCTTTCTTT
TRBV7-9	-	TRBJ2-7	-	CASSLTYEQYF	TGTGCCAGCAGCCTAACCTACGAGCAGTACTTC
TRBV6-5	TRBD2	TRBJ2-2	-	CASNTRGAGTGELFF	TGTGCCAGCAATACGCGGGGGGCCGGCACCGGGGAGCTGTTTTTT
TRBV6-1	-	TRBJ2-3	-	CASSAISGGASTDTQYF	TGTGCCAGCAGTGCTATTAGTGGGGGGGCAAGCACAGATACGCAGTATTTT
TRBV27	-	TRBJ1-5	-	CASGRFAPGSYSNQPQHF	TGTGCCAGCGGTCGGTTTGCACCCGGGAGCTATAGCAATCAGCCCCAGCATTTT
TRBV18	-	TRBJ1-1	-	CASSQGRDTEAFF	TGTGCCAGCTCACAGGGGCGCGACACTGAAGCTTTCTTT
TRBV4-1	-	TRBJ2-7	-	CASSQVPGGQGDHEQYF	TGCGCCAGCAGCCAAGTCCCCGGGGGTCAGGGTGATCACGAGCAGTACTTC
TRBV29-1	TRBD1	TRBJ1-2	once	CSGGGQGQAGGYTF	TGCAGCGGGGGAGGACAGGGGCAGGCGGGGGGCTACACCTTC
TRBV18	TRBD1	TRBJ2-7	-	CASSLGQTYEQYF	TGTGCCAGCTCCCTGGGACAGACCTACGAGCAGTACTTC
TRBV6-1	-	TRBJ2-7	few	CASRFRLGGDEQYF	TGTGCCAGCCGTTTCCGACTGGGCGGGGACGAGCAGTACTTC